This T cell receptor beta chain was recorded in a study of blood T cell repertoires in COVID-19. Study-level information: Donors in the United States, Italy and Spain gave samples during acute or convalescent COVID-19. PBMCs, B-cell-depleted T cells, or T cells were the source of the cDNA or gDNA that made up the material.

Sequenced by immunoSEQ multiplex PCR; TCRdb stores in-frame clones only, minus some. This table has around 160,000 clones, more than 90% appearing once. V lost 0 bases to trimming and J lost 2 bases; unmatched junction nucleotides: 8. Germline loops: CDR1 SGHRS, CDR2 YFSETQ. CDR3 length: 18 amino acids. The clonotype originates from a man between 60 and 70 years old with active or convalescent COVID-19. The gene calls are TRBV5-1 and TRBJ2-3; 11 nucleotides match TRBD2. Specimen: peripheral blood. This chain's CDR3 is CASSLVLTSGRDTDTQYF. The DNA for the CDR3 is TGCGCCAGCAGCTTGGTTCTTACTAGCGGGAGAGACACAGATACGCAGTATTTT.